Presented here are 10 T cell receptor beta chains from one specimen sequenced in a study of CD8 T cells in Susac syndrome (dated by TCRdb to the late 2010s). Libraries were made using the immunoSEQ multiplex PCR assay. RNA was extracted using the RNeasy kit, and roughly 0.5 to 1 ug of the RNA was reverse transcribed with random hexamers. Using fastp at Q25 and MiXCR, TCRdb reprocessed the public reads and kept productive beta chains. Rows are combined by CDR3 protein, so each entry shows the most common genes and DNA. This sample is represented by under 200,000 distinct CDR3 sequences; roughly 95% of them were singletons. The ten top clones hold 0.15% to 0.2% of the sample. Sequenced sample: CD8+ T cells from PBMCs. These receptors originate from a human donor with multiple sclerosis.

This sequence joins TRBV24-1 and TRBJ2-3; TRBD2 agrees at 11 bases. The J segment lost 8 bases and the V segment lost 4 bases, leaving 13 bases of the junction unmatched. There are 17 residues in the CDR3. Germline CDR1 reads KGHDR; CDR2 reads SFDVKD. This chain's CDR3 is CATSDQKTSGTGGTQYF. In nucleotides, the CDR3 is TGTGCCACCAGTGACCAAAAGACTAGCGGGACCGGGGGTACGCAGTATTTT.

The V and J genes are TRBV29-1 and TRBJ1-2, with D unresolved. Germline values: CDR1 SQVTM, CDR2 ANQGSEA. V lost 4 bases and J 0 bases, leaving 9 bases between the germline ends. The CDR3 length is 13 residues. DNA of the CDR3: TGCAGCGTTGGCGCAGTAGCTAACTATGGCTACACCTTC. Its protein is CSVGAVANYGYTF.

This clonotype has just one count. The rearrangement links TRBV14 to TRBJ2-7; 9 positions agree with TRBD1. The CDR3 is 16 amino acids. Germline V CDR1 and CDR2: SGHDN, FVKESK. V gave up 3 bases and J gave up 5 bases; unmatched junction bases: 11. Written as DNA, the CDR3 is TGTGCCAGCAGCCAGCCCCCCGGGACAGGGTTAGACGAGCAGTACTTC. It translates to CASSQPPGTGLDEQYF. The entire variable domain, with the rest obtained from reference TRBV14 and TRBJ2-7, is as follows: EAGVTQFPSHSVIEKGQTVTLRCDPISGHDNLYWYRRVMGKEIKFLLHFVKESKQDESGMPNNRFLAERTGGTYSTLKVQPAELEDSGVYFCASSQPPGTGLDEQYFGPGTRLTVT.

This CDR3 reads CASSSIHLLTPYEQYF. As DNA, the CDR3 is TGTGCCAGCAGCTCCATACACCTTTTGACCCCCTACGAGCAGTACTTC. V usage is TRBV7-9 and J usage is TRBJ2-7, with unresolved D. V was pared by 4 bases and J by 2 bases, with 18 bases between. There are 16 residues in the CDR3. Germline loops: CDR1 SEHNR, CDR2 FQNEAQ (reference sequence).

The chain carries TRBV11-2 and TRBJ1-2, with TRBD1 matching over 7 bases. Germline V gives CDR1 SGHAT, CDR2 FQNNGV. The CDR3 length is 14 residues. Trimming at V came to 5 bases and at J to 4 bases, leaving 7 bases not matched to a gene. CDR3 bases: TGTGCCAGCAGCCCCGGACAGGTCCTCTATGGCTACACCTTC. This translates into CASSPGQVLYGYTF.

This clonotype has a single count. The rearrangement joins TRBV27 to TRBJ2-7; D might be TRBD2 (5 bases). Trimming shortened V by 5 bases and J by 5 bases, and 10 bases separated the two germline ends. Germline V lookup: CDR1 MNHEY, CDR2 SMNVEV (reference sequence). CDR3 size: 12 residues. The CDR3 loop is CASSATRNEQYF. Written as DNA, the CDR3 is TGTGCCAGCAGTGCCACTAGGAACGAGCAGTACTTC.

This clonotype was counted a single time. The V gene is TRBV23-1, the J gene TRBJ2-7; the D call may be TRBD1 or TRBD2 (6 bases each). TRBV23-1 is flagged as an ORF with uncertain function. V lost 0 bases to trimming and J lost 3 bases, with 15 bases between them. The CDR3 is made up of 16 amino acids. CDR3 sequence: CASSQSMEGVNYEQYF. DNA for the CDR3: TGCGCCAGCAGTCAATCGATGGAGGGGGTCAACTACGAGCAGTACTTC.

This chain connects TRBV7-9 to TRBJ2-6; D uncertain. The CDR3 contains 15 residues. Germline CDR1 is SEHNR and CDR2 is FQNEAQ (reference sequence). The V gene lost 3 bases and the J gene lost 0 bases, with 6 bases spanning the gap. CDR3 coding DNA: TGTGCCAGCAGCTTTCCCCTCTCTGGGGCCAACGTCCTGACTTTC. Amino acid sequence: CASSFPLSGANVLTF.

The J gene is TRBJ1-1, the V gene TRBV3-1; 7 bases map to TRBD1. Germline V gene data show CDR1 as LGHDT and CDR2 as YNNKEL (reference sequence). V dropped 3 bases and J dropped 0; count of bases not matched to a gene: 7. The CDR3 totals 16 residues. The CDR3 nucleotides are TGTGCCAGCAGCCACCACAGGGGAGGAATGAACACTGAAGCTTTCTTT. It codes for CASSHHRGGMNTEAFF.

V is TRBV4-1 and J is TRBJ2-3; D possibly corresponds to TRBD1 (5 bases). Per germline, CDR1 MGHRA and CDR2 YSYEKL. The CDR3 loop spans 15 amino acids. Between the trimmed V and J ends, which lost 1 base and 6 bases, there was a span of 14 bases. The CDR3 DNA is TGCGCCAGCAGCCAAGGTTCCAGGGTAGTGGATACGCAGTATTTT. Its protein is CASSQGSRVVDTQYF.